The source of this TCR beta chain is a study of CD8 T cells in Susac syndrome. Germline V gene lookup returns CDR1 LGHDT and CDR2 YNNKEL (reference sequence). The CDR3 length is 15 residues. The J segment lost 3 bases and the V segment lost 3 bases, leaving 7 bases of the junction unmatched. Negative isolation was used for CD8+ and CD4+ T cells, and FACS enrichment was applied to TEMRA cells. RNA, at about 0.45 to 1 ug, was reverse transcribed with random hexamers. The authors amplified TCR beta CDR3 across 54 Vbeta and 13 Jbeta using immunoSEQ multiplex PCR. TCRdb used MiXCR to reprocess the immunoSEQ multiplex PCR reads, holding one entry per CDR3 protein. This sample has about 290,000 distinct CDR3 sequences; approximately 90% occur once, and the top ten carry around 0.2%.

Sequenced: CD8+ T cells from PBMCs. The genes are TRBV3-1 and TRBJ2-7; 8 positions match TRBD2. This sequence was found in a human donor with multiple sclerosis. The CDR3: CASSHRVAGNYEQYF. CDR3 bases: TGTGCCAGCAGCCATCGGGTAGCGGGAAACTACGAGCAGTACTTC.